This record covers a single T cell receptor beta chain. As yet, its antigen is unknown. A read error may produce the germline difference seen at one junction end. The entry originates in a study of early stage breast cancer tumors. Broader study findings: Compared with adjacent normal breast, tumors showed roughly 2.5-fold denser, more clonal T cells.

The CDR3 is 12 residues long. CDR1 is SGHTS, CDR2 YDEGEE, per germline. Assay used: immunoSEQ multiplex PCR; TCRdb lists only in-frame clones, some missing. The sample lists some 70,000 clones, under 85% occurring once. The receptor's source is a person between 55 and 69 years old with breast cancer. The chain links TRBV5-8 to TRBJ2-7; TRBD2 is a possible D gene (6 bases). Sequenced sample: blood. As DNA, the CDR3 is TGTGCCAGCAGCTTGAGGTACACCGGGACTCCTTTC. This encodes CASSLRYTGTPF.